Shown below are 14 T cell receptor beta chains from a single sample sequenced in a study of CD8 T cells in Susac syndrome. An input of 0.5 to 1 ug of RNA was subjected to reverse transcription using random hexamers. MiXCR, applied by TCRdb to the immunoSEQ multiplex PCR reads, yields one record per CDR3 protein. Among a few hundred thousand distinct CDR3 sequences listed, about 94% were seen once. Specimen: CD4+ T cells from PBMCs. The receptors come from a human donor with Susac syndrome.

This chain joins TRBV20-1 and TRBJ2-5; 9 bases match TRBD1. This CDR3 is 13 amino acids long. Trimming took 5 bases from V and 5 from J; bases not matched to a gene: 6. The germline V gene encodes CDR1 DFQATT and CDR2 SNEGSKA (reference sequence). CDR3 sequence: CSAPRDRAETQYF. CDR3 DNA sequence: TGCAGTGCTCCCCGGGACAGGGCGGAGACCCAGTACTTC.

The CDR3: CASSHRHSSNQPQHF. CDR3 DNA sequence: TGTGCCAGCAGTCACCGCCACAGTAGCAATCAGCCCCAGCATTTT. This rearrangement joins TRBV6-2 or TRBV6-3 to TRBJ1-5; D remains ambiguous. The CDR3 runs 15 residues. Germline V lookup: CDR1 MNHEY, CDR2 SVGEGT. The germline V and J ends were trimmed by 5 bases and 0 bases, with 11 bases remaining between them.

J is TRBJ2-7 and V is TRBV7-2; D is uncertain. The CDR3 is 13 amino acids. V was pared by 1 base and J by 2 bases, with 6 bases between. In germline, CDR1 is SGHTA, CDR2 FQGNSA. In DNA form, the CDR3 reads TGTGCCAGCAGCTTAGGTGCGCCCTACGAGCAGTACTTC. Its protein is CASSLGAPYEQYF.

The chain joins TRBV5-1 to TRBJ1-1, with a possible D match to TRBD1 (6 bases). This CDR3 region has 16 residues. The germline V and J ends were trimmed by 0 bases and 5 bases, with 17 bases remaining between them. Germline V CDR1 and CDR2: SGHRS, YFSETQ. In DNA, the CDR3 is TGCGCCAGCAGCTTGGAGACAGGTGGGCGTGGGACTGAAGCTTTCTTT. It translates to CASSLETGGRGTEAFF.

This clonotype has a single count. The rearrangement uses TRBV6-5 and TRBJ1-5, with D unresolved. Trimming removed 6 bases at V and 4 bases at J, with 16 bases between. The germline V gene encodes CDR1 MNHEY and CDR2 SVGAGI. CDR3 length: 15 amino acids. The CDR3 sequence is CASSPVGMPNQPQHF. The CDR3 bases are TGTGCCAGCAGCCCCGTAGGCATGCCTAATCAGCCCCAGCATTTT.

The gene calls are TRBV29-1 and TRBJ2-1; perhaps TRBD1 as D (6 bases). The CDR3 is made up of 17 amino acids. Germline values: CDR1 SQVTM, CDR2 ANQGSEA. V was shortened by 6 bases and J by 4 bases, with 25 bases between the two germline ends. The CDR3 bases are TGCAGCGTCGGAACCAAAAGACAGGTGATAGCATACAATGAGCAGTTCTTC. This gives the protein CSVGTKRQVIAYNEQFF.

The chain employs TRBV20-1 and TRBJ1-5; TRBD1 aligns across 7 bases. Germline-derived CDR1 and CDR2 are DFQATT and SNEGSKA (reference sequence). The V segment lost 2 bases and the J segment 1 base; nucleotides outside the gene matches: 2. This CDR3 has 14 amino acids. CDR3 nucleotide sequence: TGCAGTGCTAGACAGGGGGGGAGCAATCAGCCCCAGCATTTT. Its translation: CSARQGGSNQPQHF.

The chain recombines TRBV2 with TRBJ2-3; possibly TRBD2 for D (6 bases). The CDR3 is 15 residues long. Trimming shortened V by 6 bases and J by 4 bases, and 17 bases separated the two germline ends. From germline, CDR1 is SNHLY and CDR2 FYNNEI. Here the CDR3 reads CASSRIGGTADTQYF. In DNA form, the CDR3 reads TGTGCCAGCAGCCGAATTGGGGGGACGGCAGATACGCAGTATTTT.

The rearrangement links TRBV9 to TRBJ1-1; the match to TRBD1 covers 10 bases. The CDR3 has 15 amino acids. V lost 0 bases, J lost 4 bases, and 3 bases stayed unmatched. Germline V lookup: CDR1 SGDLS, CDR2 YYNGEE. The CDR3 loop is CASSVGGQGFTEAFF. For the CDR3, the DNA is TGTGCCAGCAGCGTAGGGGGACAGGGGTTCACTGAAGCTTTCTTT.

The rearrangement joins TRBV20-1 to TRBJ1-5; TRBD1 agrees at 9 bases. Looked up from germline, CDR1 is DFQATT and CDR2 is SNEGSKA (reference sequence). CDR3 length equals 13 residues. The trim removed 4 bases at V and 10 bases at J, leaving 8 bases unmatched. This CDR3 is CSATDRGRSPQHF. The CDR3 DNA follows: TGCAGTGCTACGGACAGGGGCAGGTCTCCCCAGCATTTT.

The V gene is TRBV27, the J gene TRBJ1-1; 9 bases fit TRBD1. CDR1 is MNHEY and CDR2 is SMNVEV in the germline V gene (reference sequence). V trimming: 8 bases; J trimming: 3 bases; junction bases outside the gene matches: 7. This CDR3 has 14 residues. The DNA for the CDR3 is TGTGCCAGCGTGCTGGACAGGGGACACACTGAAGCTTTCTTT. It translates to CASVLDRGHTEAFF.

The chain links TRBV6-5 to TRBJ1-2; 7 bases line up with TRBD1. V shed 2 bases and J 4 bases; nucleotides not matched to a gene: 16. CDR3 length: 18 amino acids. Germline assignment: CDR1 MNHEY and CDR2 SVGAGI. Written as DNA, the CDR3 is TGTGCCAGCAGTTACGATTTACTTACAGGGGCTCTTTTCTATGGCTACACCTTC. This sequence encodes CASSYDLLTGALFYGYTF.

The V gene is TRBV7-3, the J gene TRBJ2-3, with D perhaps TRBD2 (6 bases). Germline V gene lookup returns CDR1 SGHTA and CDR2 FQGTGA. CDR3 length: 13 residues. V was pared by 5 bases and J by 8 bases, with 14 bases between. In DNA, the CDR3 is TGTGCCAGCAGCCCGACCGGGGGTGGTACGCAGTATTTT. It codes for CASSPTGGGTQYF.

The chain is built from TRBV20-1 and TRBJ2-1, with D unresolved. The germline V and J ends were trimmed by 0 bases and 9 bases, with 9 bases remaining between them. Germline loops: CDR1 DFQATT, CDR2 SNEGSKA (reference sequence). The CDR3 is made up of 12 amino acids. CDR3 coding DNA: TGCAGTGCTAGAGACGACCCCTTTGAGCAGTTCTTC. It is translated as CSARDDPFEQFF.